Here is one TCR beta chain with its context. Produced via immunoSEQ multiplex PCR; TCRdb's table is partial and in-frame only. The repertoire holds about 250,000 clones, under 90% seen once, with about 1.7% in the top ten. These data come from a study of blood T cell repertoires in COVID-19. At the level of the study: Some COVID-19 samples were acute and others convalescent; all came from the United States, Italy and Spain.

V lost 2 bases, J lost 5 bases, and 1 base stayed unmatched. The CDR3 is made up of 15 amino acids. Per germline, CDR1 MNHEY and CDR2 SVGAGI. Cohort 3 donors counted as recovered after two negative PCRs, clearance, or resolved symptoms. The TCR originated in a middle-aged man who had recovered from COVID-19. V gene TRBV6-5 combines with J gene TRBJ2-2; TRBD2 matches at 11 bases. The sample comprised PBMCs or T cells enriched from blood (not recorded which). The CDR3 sequence: CASSYPSGGTGELFF. The DNA for the CDR3 is TGTGCCAGCAGTTACCCTAGCGGGGGGACCGGGGAGCTGTTTTTT.